This entry lists 27 T cell receptor beta chains sequenced from one sample in a study of control samples from healthy donors and cancer patients. Assay: immunoSEQ multiplex PCR; the TCRdb copy retains only in-frame clones and omits some. Among about 94,000 clones listed, roughly nine tenths were seen once. The sequenced sample consisted of blood. These receptors were taken from a woman aged 18-30 years in good health.

The CDR3 protein is CASSYRAGGPGETQYF. The DNA of the CDR3 is TGTGCCAGCAGTTATAGAGCGGGGGGGCCCGGAGAGACCCAGTACTTC. The chain links TRBV2 to TRBJ2-5; 10 positions agree with TRBD2. The CDR3 has 16 amino acids. V was pared by 5 bases and J by 4 bases, with 10 bases of the junction left unmatched. Germline V CDR1 and CDR2: SNHLY, FYNNEI.

The chain recombines TRBV2 with TRBJ1-6; D unresolved. With 7 bases removed from V and 3 bases from J, the gap between germline ends came to 16 bases. Germline V gives CDR1 SNHLY, CDR2 FYNNEI. This CDR3 region has 16 residues. The CDR3: CASNPPGQDYNSPLHF. DNA of the CDR3: TGTGCCAGCAACCCCCCCGGGCAGGACTATAATTCACCCCTCCACTTT.

This rearrangement joins TRBV4-1 to TRBJ1-1; D is perhaps TRBD1 (6 bases). Looked up from germline, CDR1 is MGHRA and CDR2 is YSYEKL. The CDR3 consists of 15 residues. The V end was cut by 4 bases, the J end by 0 bases, with 12 bases between. Here the CDR3 DNA reads TGCGCCAGCAGCCCTTGGACAGCTCTGAACACTGAAGCTTTCTTT. Its translation is CASSPWTALNTEAFF.

The rearrangement links TRBV7-9 to TRBJ1-2; D is perhaps TRBD1 (5 bases). The CDR3 is 16 residues long. Germline CDR1 reads SEHNR; CDR2 reads FQNEAQ (reference sequence). The V end was cut by 0 bases, the J end by 7 bases, with 18 bases between. CDR3 sequence reads: CASSLAQSGRYGGYTF. For the CDR3, the DNA is TGTGCCAGCAGCTTAGCGCAGTCAGGGAGGTACGGTGGCTACACCTTC.

V and J are TRBV11-2 and TRBJ2-3; 8 positions match TRBD2. J gave up 5 bases and V 3 bases, and 10 bases lay outside the gene matches. The CDR3 extends over 16 amino acids. CDR1 is SGHAT, CDR2 FQNNGV, per germline. The CDR3, as DNA: TGTGCCAGCAGCTTTGATGCGGGGGGCCGGGGAGATACGCAGTATTTT. Translation gives CASSFDAGGRGDTQYF.

The rearrangement links TRBV6-5 to TRBJ2-3; tentative D call: TRBD2 (5 bases). V lost 5 bases and J lost 2, with 11 bases in between. The germline V gene encodes CDR1 MNHEY and CDR2 SVGAGI. This CDR3 comprises 14 residues. CDR3: CASSRVGDTDTQYF. As DNA, the CDR3 is TGTGCCAGCAGTCGCGTCGGGGACACAGATACGCAGTATTTT.

The V gene is TRBV7-2, the J gene TRBJ2-5, with 9 bases matching TRBD2. The CDR3 extends over 16 amino acids. V shed 5 bases, J shed 1 base, and the junction held 8 bases outside the gene matches. CDR1 and CDR2 (germline): SGHTA, FQGNSA. CDR3 coding DNA: TGTGCCAGCAGCCGCCGACATAGCGGGGGCCAAGAGACCCAGTACTTC. Protein product: CASSRRHSGGQETQYF.

The chain recombines TRBV19 with TRBJ1-1, with TRBD1 matching over 8 bases. The V segment lost 4 bases and the J segment 4 bases; nucleotides outside the gene matches: 2. CDR3 length equals 13 residues. CDR1 and CDR2 (germline): LNHDA, SQIVND (reference sequence). CDR3 nucleotides: TGTGCCAGTAGTACGGACAGGGTCACTGAAGCTTTCTTT. It codes for CASSTDRVTEAFF.

This chain links TRBV7-8 with TRBJ2-5; 8 positions match TRBD2. V shed 2 bases, J shed 5 bases, and the junction held 4 bases outside the gene matches. Germline V CDR1 and CDR2: SGHVS, FQNEAQ. The CDR3 length is 14 residues. CDR3 nucleotides: TGTGCCAGCAGCTTACCTAGCGGGTGGGAGACCCAGTACTTC. Its translation is CASSLPSGWETQYF.

The V and J genes are TRBV27 and TRBJ1-4, with no clear D. Germline V gene sequence: CDR1 MNHEY, CDR2 SMNVEV (reference sequence). This CDR3 contains 11 residues. The V and J ends lost 7 bases and 8 bases respectively, with 8 bases between them. CDR3 sequence: CASMRSEKLFF. CDR3 bases: TGTGCCAGCATGAGGTCCGAAAAACTGTTTTTT.

The rearrangement uses TRBV15 and TRBJ1-5, with D hard to call. The V gene lost 5 bases and the J gene lost 3 bases, with 11 bases spanning the gap. Germline V gene sequence: CDR1 LNHNV, CDR2 YYDKDF (reference sequence). CDR3 size: 14 residues. The CDR3 DNA reads TGTGCCACCAGCGCAGGAGTACTCAATCAGCCCCAGCATTTT. It encodes CATSAGVLNQPQHF.

The chain recombines TRBV2 with TRBJ1-1; 10 bases are a match to TRBD1. The germline gives CDR1 SNHLY, CDR2 FYNNEI. The CDR3 totals 13 residues. With 11 bases clipped from V and 1 base from J, the junction kept 4 bases outside the gene matches. CDR3 nucleotides: TGTGCCGGACAGGGGGATGGGAACACTGAAGCTTTCTTT. This encodes CAGQGDGNTEAFF.

The chain joins TRBV5-1 to TRBJ2-5; TRBD1 matches at 7 bases. The CDR3 sequence is 13 residues long. J lost 5 bases, V lost 0 bases, and 1 base had no gene match. Germline CDR1 reads SGHRS; CDR2 reads YFSETQ. CDR3 in amino acids: CASSLETGETQYF. The DNA of the CDR3 is TGCGCCAGCAGCTTGGAGACAGGGGAGACCCAGTACTTC.

The J gene is TRBJ2-7, the V gene TRBV20-1; a weak D match, TRBD1 (6 bases). Germline CDR1 reads DFQATT; CDR2 reads SNEGSKA (reference sequence). The CDR3 sequence is 14 residues long. The V gene lost 3 bases and the J gene lost 3 bases, with 15 bases spanning the gap. The CDR3 DNA is TGCAGTGCTAGTGGAACCGGGACAATCTACGAGCAGTACTTC. This translates into CSASGTGTIYEQYF.

The V and J genes are TRBV5-6 and TRBJ2-1, with D maybe TRBD2 (7 bases). Germline CDR1 SGHDT, CDR2 YYEEEE. The CDR3 covers 15 residues. Between the trimmed V and J ends, which lost 4 bases and 5 bases, there was a span of 16 bases. DNA for the CDR3: TGTGCCAGCAGCCCTGACGGGGGGCCAAACAATGAGCAGTTCTTC. Translated: CASSPDGGPNNEQFF.

Turning to this clone: Distinct nucleotide sequences in the sample also encode this CDR3. The genes are TRBV18 and TRBJ1-1; a weak D match, TRBD1 (5 bases). Germline assignment: CDR1 KGHSH and CDR2 LQKENI. Trimming removed 3 bases at V and 5 bases at J, with 13 bases between. This CDR3 contains 14 residues. The CDR3 loop reads CASSPPGGRTEAFF. CDR3 in DNA: TGTGCCAGCTCACCGCCCGGGGGTCGGACTGAAGCTTTCTTT.

This chain connects TRBV5-4 to TRBJ2-2; D remains ambiguous. The CDR3 spans 15 residues. CDR1 and CDR2 (germline): SGHNT, YYREEE (reference sequence). The germline V and J ends were trimmed by 3 bases and 1 base, with 10 bases remaining between them. CDR3 in amino acids: CASSSLTLNTGELFF. Here the CDR3 DNA reads TGTGCCAGCAGCTCCCTCACCCTGAACACCGGGGAGCTGTTTTTT.

The rearrangement uses TRBV6-1 and TRBJ1-5; D not resolved. This CDR3 has 15 amino acids. CDR1 and CDR2 (germline): MNHNS, SASEGT. Trimming stripped 3 bases from V and 3 bases from J, with 12 bases between. This CDR3 is CASSDPRGANQPQHF. For the CDR3, the DNA is TGTGCCAGCAGTGACCCCCGGGGTGCCAATCAGCCCCAGCATTTT.

The rearrangement links TRBV6-5 to TRBJ1-3, with D tentatively TRBD1 (5 bases). The CDR3 has 15 residues. Between the trimmed V and J ends, which lost 0 bases and 4 bases, there was a span of 10 bases. The germline CDR1 and CDR2 sequences are MNHEY and SVGAGI. CDR3 sequence (DNA): TGTGCCAGCAGTTACTCGGGGGGGGAAGGAAACACCATATATTTT. This codes for CASSYSGGEGNTIYF.

The chain combines TRBV6-6 with TRBJ1-6; 7 bases agree with TRBD1. The J segment lost 9 bases and the V segment lost 9 bases, leaving 11 bases of the junction unmatched. The CDR3 is made up of 14 amino acids. Germline V gene sequence: CDR1 MNHNY, CDR2 SVGAGI (reference sequence). The CDR3 DNA is TGTGCCAGTAACCCTCGGGACAGATCTTCACCCCTCCACTTT. This sequence encodes CASNPRDRSSPLHF.

The chain uses TRBV7-2 and TRBJ1-5; possible D gene TRBD1, 5 bases. V lost 5 bases and J lost 2, with 13 bases in between. Germline assignment: CDR1 SGHTA and CDR2 FQGNSA. The length of the CDR3 is 15 residues. The CDR3 DNA follows: TGTGCCAGCAGCCGTCAGGGATTCGGCAATCAGCCCCAGCATTTT. It translates to CASSRQGFGNQPQHF.

This chain joins TRBV27 and TRBJ1-1; the match to TRBD1 covers 10 bases. CDR3 size: 14 residues. Germline lookup yields CDR1 MNHEY and CDR2 SMNVEV (reference sequence). The ends lost 3 bases at V and 4 bases at J; junction bases unmatched: 2. The CDR3 nucleotides are TGTGCCAGCAGTTTGAGGACAGGGGGCACTGAAGCTTTCTTT. Residues: CASSLRTGGTEAFF.

The V gene is TRBV11-2, the J gene TRBJ1-1; TRBD1 might be the D (5 bases). Trimming removed 3 bases at V and 1 base at J, with 15 bases between. This CDR3 comprises 16 residues. The germline V gene has CDR1 SGHAT and CDR2 FQNNGV. CDR3 in amino acids: CASSFAVGGENTEAFF. CDR3 DNA sequence: TGTGCCAGCAGCTTTGCCGTGGGGGGGGAGAACACTGAAGCTTTCTTT.

This clone was counted a single time. The genes are TRBV29-1 and TRBJ1-1, with D possibly TRBD1 on 5 matching bases. The CDR3 is 13 residues long. V was shortened by 0 bases and J by 1 base, with 6 bases between the two germline ends. Looked up from germline, CDR1 is SQVTM and CDR2 is ANQGSEA. For the CDR3, the DNA is TGCAGCGTTGAAGACAGGGCGAACACTGAAGCTTTCTTT. This sequence encodes CSVEDRANTEAFF.

The rearrangement links TRBV27 to TRBJ2-7; D might be TRBD2 (5 bases). The germline V gene has CDR1 MNHEY and CDR2 SMNVEV (reference sequence). Trimming took off 5 bases at V and 5 bases at J, with 19 bases between the two ends. The CDR3 length is 15 residues. The CDR3 spells CASSPRLTGFHEQYF. The CDR3 nucleotides are TGTGCCAGCAGTCCTCGGTTGACGGGATTCCACGAGCAGTACTTC.

The chain links TRBV7-3 to TRBJ2-3, with D maybe TRBD2 (6 bases). With 4 bases removed from V and 7 bases from J, the gap between germline ends came to 27 bases. CDR1 is SGHTA, CDR2 FQGTGA, per germline. This CDR3 region has 18 residues. The CDR3 region is CASSSGKDYVGGGNTQYF. CDR3 sequence (DNA): TGTGCCAGCAGCTCCGGCAAGGATTACGTCGGGGGAGGAAATACGCAGTATTTT.

V and J are TRBV7-3 and TRBJ2-3, with 11 bases lining up with TRBD1. In germline, CDR1 is SGHTA, CDR2 FQGTGA. V lost 3 bases to trimming and J lost 4 bases; unmatched junction nucleotides: 6. CDR3 size: 16 residues. DNA of the CDR3: TGTGCCAGCAGCTTTCTGGGACAGGGGGATTCAGATACGCAGTATTTT. Its protein is CASSFLGQGDSDTQYF.